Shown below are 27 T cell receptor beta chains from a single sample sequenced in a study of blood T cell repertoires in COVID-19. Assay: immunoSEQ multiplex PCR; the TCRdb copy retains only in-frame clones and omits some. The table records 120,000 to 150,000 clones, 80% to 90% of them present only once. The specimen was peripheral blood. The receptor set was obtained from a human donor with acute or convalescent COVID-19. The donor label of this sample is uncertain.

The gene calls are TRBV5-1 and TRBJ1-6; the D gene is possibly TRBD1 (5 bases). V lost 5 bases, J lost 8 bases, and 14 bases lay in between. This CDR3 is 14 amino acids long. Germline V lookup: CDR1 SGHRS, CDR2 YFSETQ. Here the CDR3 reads CASSPETAHSPLHF. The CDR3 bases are TGCGCCAGCAGTCCTGAGACAGCCCATTCACCCCTCCACTTT.

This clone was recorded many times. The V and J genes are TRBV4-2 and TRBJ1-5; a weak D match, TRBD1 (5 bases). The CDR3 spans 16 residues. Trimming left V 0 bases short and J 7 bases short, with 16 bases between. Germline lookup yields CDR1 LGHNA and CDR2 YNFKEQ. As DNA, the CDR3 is TGTGCCAGCAGCCAAGAGCACAGGACCACACCGCAGCCCCAGCATTTT. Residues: CASSQEHRTTPQPQHF.

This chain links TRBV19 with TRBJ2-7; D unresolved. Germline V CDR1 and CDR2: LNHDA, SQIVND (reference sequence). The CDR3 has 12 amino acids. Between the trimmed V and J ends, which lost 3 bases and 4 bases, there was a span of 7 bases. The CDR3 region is CASSMTGYEQYF. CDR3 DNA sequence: TGTGCCAGTAGTATGACCGGGTACGAGCAGTACTTC.

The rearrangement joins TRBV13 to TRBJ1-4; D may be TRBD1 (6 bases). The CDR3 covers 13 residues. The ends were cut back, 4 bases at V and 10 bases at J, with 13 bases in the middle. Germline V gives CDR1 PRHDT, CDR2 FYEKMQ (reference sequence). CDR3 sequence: CASSSGARGKLFF. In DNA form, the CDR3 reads TGTGCCAGCAGCTCAGGGGCTAGGGGAAAACTGTTTTTT.

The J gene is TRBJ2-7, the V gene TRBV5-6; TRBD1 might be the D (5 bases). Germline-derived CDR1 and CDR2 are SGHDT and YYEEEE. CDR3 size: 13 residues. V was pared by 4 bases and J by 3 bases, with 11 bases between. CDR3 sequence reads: CASSILRGYEQYF. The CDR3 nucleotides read TGTGCCAGCAGCATTCTAAGGGGCTACGAGCAGTACTTC.

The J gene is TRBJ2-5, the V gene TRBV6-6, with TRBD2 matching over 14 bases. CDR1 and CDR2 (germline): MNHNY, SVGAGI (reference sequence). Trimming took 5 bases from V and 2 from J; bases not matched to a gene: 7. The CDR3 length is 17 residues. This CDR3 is CASSHNRLAGGQETQYF. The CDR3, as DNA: TGTGCCAGCAGTCATAACCGACTAGCGGGGGGGCAAGAGACCCAGTACTTC.

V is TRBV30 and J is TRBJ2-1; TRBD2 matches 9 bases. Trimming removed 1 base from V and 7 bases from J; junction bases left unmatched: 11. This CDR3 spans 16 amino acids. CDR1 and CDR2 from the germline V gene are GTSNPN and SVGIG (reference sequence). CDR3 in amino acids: CAWSAAGRGGRNEQFF. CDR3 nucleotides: TGTGCCTGGAGTGCTGCTGGGCGGGGGGGCCGAAATGAGCAGTTCTTC.

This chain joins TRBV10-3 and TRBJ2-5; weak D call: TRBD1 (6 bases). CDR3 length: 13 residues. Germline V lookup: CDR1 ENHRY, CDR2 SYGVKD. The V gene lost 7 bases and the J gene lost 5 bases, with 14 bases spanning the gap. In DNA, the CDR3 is TGTGCCATCAAGCAGGGGTCCAGGGAGACCCAGTACTTC. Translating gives CAIKQGSRETQYF.

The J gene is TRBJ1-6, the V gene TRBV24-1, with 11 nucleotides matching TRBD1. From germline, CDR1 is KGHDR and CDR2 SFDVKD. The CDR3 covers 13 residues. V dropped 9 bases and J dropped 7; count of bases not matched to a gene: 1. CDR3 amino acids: CATGDRGNSPLHF. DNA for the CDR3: TGTGCCACCGGGGACAGGGGGAATTCACCCCTCCACTTT.

Here the CDR3 reads CASSQAKLAAADTQYF. In DNA, the CDR3 is TGTGCCAGCAGCCAAGCGAAGCTAGCAGCGGCAGATACGCAGTATTTT. V is TRBV14 and J is TRBJ2-3; maybe TRBD2 (5 bases). The germline V gene has CDR1 SGHDN and CDR2 FVKESK. The CDR3 totals 16 residues. Trimming stripped 1 base from V and 4 bases from J, with 15 bases between.

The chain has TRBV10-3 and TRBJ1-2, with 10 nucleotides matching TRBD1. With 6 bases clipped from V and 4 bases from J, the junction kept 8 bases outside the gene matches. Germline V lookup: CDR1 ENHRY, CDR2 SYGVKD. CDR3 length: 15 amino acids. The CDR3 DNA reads TGTGCCATCAGGGAGGGACAGGGGACATTCTATGGCTACACCTTC. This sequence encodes CAIREGQGTFYGYTF.

The DNA of the CDR3 is TGTGCCAGCAGTCTCCCCCGGGGGGAGCAGTACTTC. Its translation is CASSLPRGEQYF. The chain joins TRBV6-6 to TRBJ2-7; possibly TRBD2 for D (6 bases). This CDR3 has 12 amino acids. V was clipped by 5 bases and J by 7 bases, with 12 bases between them. Looked up from germline, CDR1 is MNHNY and CDR2 is SVGAGI (reference sequence).

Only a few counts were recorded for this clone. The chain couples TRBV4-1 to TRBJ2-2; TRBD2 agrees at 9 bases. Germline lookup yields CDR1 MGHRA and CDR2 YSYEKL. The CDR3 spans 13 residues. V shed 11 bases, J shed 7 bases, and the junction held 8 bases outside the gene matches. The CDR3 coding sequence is TGCGCCTCAAACCTAGCGGGGCTCGGGGAGCTGTTTTTT. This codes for CASNLAGLGELFF.

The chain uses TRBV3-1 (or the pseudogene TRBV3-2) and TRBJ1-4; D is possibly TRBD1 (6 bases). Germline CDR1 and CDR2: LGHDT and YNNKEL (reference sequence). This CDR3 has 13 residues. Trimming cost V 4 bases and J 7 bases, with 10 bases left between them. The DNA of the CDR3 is TGTGCCAGCAGCCTCAGGGGTACTGAAAAACTGTTTTTT. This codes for CASSLRGTEKLFF.

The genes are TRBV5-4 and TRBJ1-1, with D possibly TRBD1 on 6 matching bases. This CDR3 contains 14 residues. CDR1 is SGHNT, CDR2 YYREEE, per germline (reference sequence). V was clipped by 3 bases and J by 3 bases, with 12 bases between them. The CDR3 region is CASSWTARDTEAFF. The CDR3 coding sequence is TGTGCCAGCAGCTGGACAGCGAGAGACACTGAAGCTTTCTTT. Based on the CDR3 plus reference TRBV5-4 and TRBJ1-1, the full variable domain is ETGVTQSPTHLIKTRGQQVTLRCSSQSGHNTVSWYQQALGQGPQFIFQYYREEENGRGNFPPRFSGLQFPNYSSELNVNALELDDSALYLCASSWTARDTEAFFGQGTRLTVV.

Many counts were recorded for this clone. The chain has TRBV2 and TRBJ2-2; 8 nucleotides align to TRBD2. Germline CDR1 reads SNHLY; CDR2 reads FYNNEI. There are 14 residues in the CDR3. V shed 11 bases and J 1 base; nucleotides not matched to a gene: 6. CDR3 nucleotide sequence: TGTGCCCTCCGGGAGGGGCGGAACACCGGGGAGCTGTTTTTT. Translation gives CALREGRNTGELFF.

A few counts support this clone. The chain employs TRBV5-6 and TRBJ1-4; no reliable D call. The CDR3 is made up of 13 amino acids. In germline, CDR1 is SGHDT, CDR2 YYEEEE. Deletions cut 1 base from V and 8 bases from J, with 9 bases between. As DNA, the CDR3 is TGTGCCAGCAGCTTGTTCGAGGAGGAAAAACTGTTTTTT. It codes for CASSLFEEEKLFF.

The CDR3 DNA reads TGCGCCAGCAGCCCCGGGACAGATTCCTTCTCCTACGAGCAGTACGTC. Protein product: CASSPGTDSFSYEQYV. The chain recombines TRBV5-1 with TRBJ2-7; 7 nucleotides line up with TRBD1. This CDR3 is built from 16 residues. The junction had 10 bases not matched to a gene; V was cut back by 4 bases and J by 0 bases. The germline V gene encodes CDR1 SGHRS and CDR2 YFSETQ.

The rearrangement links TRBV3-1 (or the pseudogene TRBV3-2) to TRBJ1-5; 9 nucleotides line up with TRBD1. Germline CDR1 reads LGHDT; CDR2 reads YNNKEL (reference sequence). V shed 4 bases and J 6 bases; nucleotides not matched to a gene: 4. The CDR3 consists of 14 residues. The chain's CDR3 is CASSPRQGGQPQHF. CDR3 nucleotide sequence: TGTGCCAGCAGCCCGAGACAGGGGGGTCAGCCCCAGCATTTT.

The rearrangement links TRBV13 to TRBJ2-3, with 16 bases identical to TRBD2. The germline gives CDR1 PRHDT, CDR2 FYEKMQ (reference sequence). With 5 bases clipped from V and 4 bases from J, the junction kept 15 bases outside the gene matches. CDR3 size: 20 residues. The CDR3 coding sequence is TGTGCCAGCAGCCGCTCCCCCGGGACTAGCGGGGGGGCCAGGGCAGATACGCAGTATTTT. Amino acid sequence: CASSRSPGTSGGARADTQYF. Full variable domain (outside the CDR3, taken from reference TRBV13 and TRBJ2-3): AAGVIQSPRHLIKEKRETATLKCYPIPRHDTVYWYQQGPGQDPQFLISFYEKMQSDKGSIPDRFSAQQFSDYHSELNMSSLELGDSALYFCASSRSPGTSGGARADTQYFGPGTRLTVL.

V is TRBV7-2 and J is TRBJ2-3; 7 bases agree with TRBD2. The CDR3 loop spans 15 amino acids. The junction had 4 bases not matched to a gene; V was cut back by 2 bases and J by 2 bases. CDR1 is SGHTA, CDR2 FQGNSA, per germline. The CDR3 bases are TGTGCCAGCAGCTTAAGCGGGGTGTACACAGATACGCAGTATTTT. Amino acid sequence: CASSLSGVYTDTQYF.

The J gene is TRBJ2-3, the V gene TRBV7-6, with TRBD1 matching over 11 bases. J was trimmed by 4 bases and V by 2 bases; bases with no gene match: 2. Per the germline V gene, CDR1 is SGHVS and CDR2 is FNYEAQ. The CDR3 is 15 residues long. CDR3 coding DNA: TGTGCCAGCAGCTTATCGGGACAGGGGGCAGATACGCAGTATTTT. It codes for CASSLSGQGADTQYF.

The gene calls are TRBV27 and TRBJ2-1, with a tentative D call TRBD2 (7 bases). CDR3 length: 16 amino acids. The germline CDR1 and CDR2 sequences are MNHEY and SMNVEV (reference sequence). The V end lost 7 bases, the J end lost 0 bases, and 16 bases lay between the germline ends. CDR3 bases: TGTGCCAGCAACCCTTGGGGGGGGGCCTCCTACAATGAGCAGTTCTTC. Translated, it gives CASNPWGGASYNEQFF.

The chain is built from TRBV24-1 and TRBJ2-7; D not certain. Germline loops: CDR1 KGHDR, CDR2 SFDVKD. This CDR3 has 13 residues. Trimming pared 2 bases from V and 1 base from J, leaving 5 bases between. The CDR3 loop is CATSDSVSYEQYF. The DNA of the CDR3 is TGTGCCACCAGTGATTCAGTTTCCTACGAGCAGTACTTC.

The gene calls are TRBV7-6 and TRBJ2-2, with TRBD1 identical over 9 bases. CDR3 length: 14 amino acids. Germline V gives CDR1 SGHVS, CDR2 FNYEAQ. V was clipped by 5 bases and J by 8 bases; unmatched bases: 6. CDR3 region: CASSLYRGQGELFF. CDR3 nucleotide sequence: TGTGCCAGCAGCCTCTACAGGGGGCAGGGGGAGCTGTTTTTT.

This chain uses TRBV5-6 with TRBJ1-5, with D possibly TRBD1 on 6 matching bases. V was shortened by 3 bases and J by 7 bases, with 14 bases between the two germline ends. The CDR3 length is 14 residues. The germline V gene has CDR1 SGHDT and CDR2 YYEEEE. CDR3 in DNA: TGTGCCAGCAGCTGGGGGCAGGGTAGGCAGCCCCAGCATTTT. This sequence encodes CASSWGQGRQPQHF.

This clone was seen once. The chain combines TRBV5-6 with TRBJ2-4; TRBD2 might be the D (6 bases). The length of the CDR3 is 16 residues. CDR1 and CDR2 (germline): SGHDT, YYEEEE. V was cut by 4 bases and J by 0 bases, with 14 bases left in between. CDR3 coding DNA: TGTGCCAGCAGCCCTCCGGGACTTCTAGCCAAAAACATTCAGTACTTC. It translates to CASSPPGLLAKNIQYF.